The source of this T cell receptor beta chain is a study of STAT5B mutations in CD4+ large granular lymphocyte leukemia. Germline CDR1 SEHNR, CDR2 FQNEAQ (reference sequence). The CDR3 length is 14 residues. Germline trimming cut 4 bases from V and 2 bases from J; bases unmatched to any gene: 4. Authors' data handling: Lowest detectable productive clonotype frequency was 2.59 x 10-5. This table comes from immunoSEQ multiplex PCR, and its TCRdb copy is limited to in-frame clones, with some not included. The V and J calls and clone size were taken over from that table, and D and trimming were inferred from the DNA. The data show around 10,000 clones, roughly 80% seen once. Bead-separated CD4+, CD4+CD8+, CD57+ or CD56+ fractions, or PBMC, were used.

The sequencing input was PBMCs. This TCR was sampled from a man aged 55 to 70 with CD4+ T-cell large granular lymphocyte leukemia. The chain links TRBV7-9 to TRBJ2-7; TRBD1 aligns across 8 bases. CDR3 coding DNA: TGTGCCAGCAGCTCAGGGGGCATAACCTACGAGCAGTACTTC. Translating gives CASSSGGITYEQYF.